Each of the 5 T cell receptor beta chains below was sequenced from the same sample in a study of CXCR3-negative and CXCR3-positive naive CD8 T cells. UMI-labeled TRB cDNA libraries were prepared by 5' RACE. TCRdb reanalyzed the 5' RACE reads and collapses them to one entry per CDR3 protein, without DNA. This listing includes tens of thousands of distinct CDR3 sequences. Sequencing was performed on naive CXCR3- CD8+ T cells from blood. The subset here: CD45RO-CCR7+CD27+CD95- naive CD8+ T cells lacking CXCR3 (TNR3-). These receptors were taken from a human donor in good health. Some clones in this sample may be carry-over from other donors' samples.

The rearrangement joins TRBV18 to TRBJ1-4. The length of the CDR3 is 13 residues. CDR1 and CDR2 (germline): KGHSH, LQKENI. CDR3: CASSPSGNEKLFF.

CDR3 amino acids: CSVVLTGETYEQYF. V gene TRBV29-1 combines with J gene TRBJ2-7; the TCRdb call, TRBD1, lacks DNA for checking. Germline V gene data show CDR1 as SQVTM and CDR2 as ANQGSEA. CDR3 length: 14 amino acids.

The genes are TRBV6-5 and TRBJ2-6. CDR1 is MNHEY, CDR2 SVGAGI, per germline. This CDR3 has 14 residues. The chain's CDR3 is CASSYASGANVLTF.

This chain joins TRBV7-9 and TRBJ1-1. In germline, CDR1 is SEHNR, CDR2 FQNEAQ (reference sequence). There are 13 residues in the CDR3. The CDR3 is CASSLEINTEAFF.

The CDR3: CSVVLDSYEQYF. V gene TRBV29-1 combines with J gene TRBJ2-7. CDR1 SQVTM and CDR2 ANQGSEA come from the germline V gene. The CDR3 is made up of 12 amino acids.